The 26 T cell receptor beta chains given below trace back to one sample, sequenced in a study of cytomegalovirus exposure and HLA in healthy donors (dated by TCRdb to about 2017). Preparation of the library involved the immunoSEQ multiplex PCR assay. A mixture of 60 forward primers for TCR Vbeta segments and 13 reverse primers for TCR Jbeta segments was used in the multiplex PCR. What TCRdb holds here is the immuneACCESS table cut down to in-frame rearrangements. Part of the clones is not present; checked against another copy, under half of the missing clones reflect an unresolved V gene, and the others are unexplained. The sample has around 100,000 clones on record, 74% of them singletons. The ten largest clones represent 4% to 5% of the sample. Material: PBMCs. These receptors all stem from a woman aged 40 to 55 in good health and CMV-seropositive.

The chain carries TRBV7-8 and TRBJ2-7; TRBD2 matches 11 bases. V lost 5 bases to trimming and J lost 1 base; unmatched junction nucleotides: 7. CDR1 SGHVS and CDR2 FQNEAQ come from the germline V gene. The CDR3 extends over 16 amino acids. The CDR3 protein is CASSPRTSGSSYEQYF. CDR3 bases: TGTGCCAGCAGCCCCAGGACTAGCGGGTCTTCCTACGAGCAGTACTTC.

The chain joins TRBV6-6 to TRBJ2-3; TRBD2 matches 7 bases. Germline assignment: CDR1 MNHNY and CDR2 SVGAGI (reference sequence). This CDR3 spans 15 amino acids. V lost 6 bases to trimming and J lost 11 bases; unmatched junction nucleotides: 17. The chain's CDR3 is CASRGPSGLVIGQYF. CDR3 nucleotides: TGTGCCAGCAGGGGTCCTAGCGGCTTGGTTATTGGGCAGTATTTT.

The chain employs TRBV5-4 and TRBJ2-2; D is undetermined. The CDR3 has 14 amino acids. The ends were cut back, 4 bases at V and 0 bases at J, with 7 bases in the middle. From germline, CDR1 is SGHNT and CDR2 YYREEE (reference sequence). This CDR3 is CASSPPSNTGELFF. As DNA, the CDR3 is TGTGCCAGCAGCCCCCCCTCGAACACCGGGGAGCTGTTTTTT.

The gene calls are TRBV18 and TRBJ2-7; tentative D call: TRBD1 (6 bases). CDR1 is KGHSH and CDR2 is LQKENI in the germline V gene. The V end was cut by 5 bases, the J end by 1 base, with 9 bases between. The CDR3 is made up of 13 amino acids. CDR3 in DNA: TGTGCCAGCTCATCCGGACAGTCCTACGAGCAGTACTTC. It translates to CASSSGQSYEQYF.

The chain uses TRBV19 and TRBJ2-2, with TRBD1 matching over 8 bases. CDR1 and CDR2 (germline): LNHDA, SQIVND (reference sequence). V was clipped by 1 base and J by 0 bases; unmatched bases: 10. This CDR3 comprises 19 residues. CDR3 nucleotide sequence: TGTGCCAGTAGTATAGTTGTCGGGACAGGAGCCACGAACACCGGGGAGCTGTTTTTT. Its translation is CASSIVVGTGATNTGELFF.

This chain connects TRBV19 to TRBJ2-2; a weak D match, TRBD2 (6 bases). The germline V gene encodes CDR1 LNHDA and CDR2 SQIVND (reference sequence). The length of the CDR3 is 18 residues. V was pared by 7 bases and J by 5 bases, with 26 bases between. CDR3 protein: CASTPSTRKWSGTGELFF. The CDR3 DNA sequence: TGTGCCAGTACCCCCTCGACTAGAAAGTGGAGTGGTACCGGGGAGCTGTTTTTT. Complete variable domain (other parts from reference TRBV19 and TRBJ2-2): DGGITQSPKYLFRKEGQNVTLSCEQNLNHDAMYWYRQDPGQGLRLIYYSQIVNDFQKGDIAEGYSVSREKKESFPLTVTSAQKNPTAFYLCASTPSTRKWSGTGELFFGEGSRLTVL.

The genes are TRBV30 and TRBJ1-2; unclear D gene. CDR3 length: 14 amino acids. V was pared by 2 bases and J by 4 bases, with 14 bases between. Germline V CDR1 and CDR2: GTSNPN, SVGIG (reference sequence). The CDR3 sequence: CAWSSSTAFYGYTF. In nucleotides, the CDR3 is TGTGCCTGGAGTAGCTCTACAGCCTTCTATGGCTACACCTTC.

This clone was counted a few times. The V call is TRBV7-8, the J call TRBJ1-5, with D uncertain. V was pared by 3 bases and J by 5 bases, with 17 bases between. The CDR3 has 16 residues. Germline V gene data show CDR1 as SGHVS and CDR2 as FQNEAQ. The CDR3 sequence is CASSLVYRDRDQPQHF. CDR3 nucleotide sequence: TGTGCCAGCAGCTTGGTTTACCGGGATAGGGATCAGCCCCAGCATTTT.

This clone was seen a few times. The chain carries TRBV5-1 and TRBJ1-1, with TRBD1 as a possible D gene (5 bases). Trimming took 3 bases from V and 3 from J, leaving 24 bases between them. Germline V gene lookup returns CDR1 SGHRS and CDR2 YFSETQ. The CDR3 sequence is 18 residues long. The CDR3 nucleotides are TGCGCCAGCAGCTGGAGGGGCAGGGAGCGAGCCTGGGACACTGAAGCTTTCTTT. It is translated as CASSWRGRERAWDTEAFF.

The chain uses TRBV5-1 and TRBJ2-5; 10 positions match TRBD1. Trimming cost V 3 bases and J 6 bases; bases outside gene matches: 8. Germline CDR1 and CDR2: SGHRS and YFSETQ. CDR3 size: 15 residues. The CDR3, as DNA: TGCGCCAGCAGCTCCCCGACAGGGGGCGCGCAGACCCAGTACTTC. As protein: CASSSPTGGAQTQYF. The full variable domain, in which reference TRBV5-1 and TRBJ2-5 provide the parts outside the CDR3, is KAGVTQTPRYLIKTRGQQVTLSCSPISGHRSVSWYQQTPGQGLQFLFEYFSETQRNKGNFPGRFSGRQFSNSRSEMNVSTLELGDSALYLCASSSPTGGAQTQYFGPGTRLLVL.

The rearrangement links TRBV18 to TRBJ2-5; 8 bases fit TRBD1. Germline CDR1 and CDR2: KGHSH and LQKENI. The CDR3 extends over 13 amino acids. V shed 5 bases and J 8 bases; nucleotides not matched to a gene: 7. CDR3 DNA sequence: TGTGCCAGCTCAGGAGGGGGACAGGCCACCCAGTACTTC. Amino acid sequence: CASSGGGQATQYF.

The chain joins TRBV11-1 to TRBJ1-1; D is uncertain. V was pared by 5 bases and J by 1 base, with 8 bases between. CDR1 is SGHAT and CDR2 is FQDESV in the germline V gene (reference sequence). The CDR3 loop spans 13 amino acids. The CDR3 reads CASSANRNTEAFF. In nucleotides, the CDR3 is TGTGCCAGCAGCGCAAACAGGAACACTGAAGCTTTCTTT. The entire variable domain, with the rest obtained from reference TRBV11-1 and TRBJ1-1, is as follows: EAEVAQSPRYKITEKSQAVAFWCDPISGHATLYWYRQILGQGPELLVQFQDESVVDDSQLPKDRFSAERLKGVDSTLKIQPAELGDSAMYLCASSANRNTEAFFGQGTRLTVV.

V gene TRBV5-6 combines with J gene TRBJ2-3; 7 bases fit TRBD2. Germline CDR1 and CDR2: SGHDT and YYEEEE. The CDR3 is 16 amino acids. The ends lost 3 bases at V and 2 bases at J; junction bases unmatched: 9. The CDR3: CASSSVRGGFTDTQYF. In DNA, the CDR3 is TGTGCCAGCAGCTCCGTTCGCGGGGGATTCACAGATACGCAGTATTTT.

This chain joins TRBV9 and TRBJ1-3; the match to TRBD1 covers 8 bases. Germline-derived CDR1 and CDR2 are SGDLS and YYNGEE. There are 18 residues in the CDR3. Losses at the gene ends were 0 bases for V and 2 bases for J; bases not matched to a gene: 10. CDR3 sequence: CASSVVVPGQAPGNTIYF. DNA of the CDR3: TGTGCCAGCAGCGTAGTGGTACCGGGACAGGCTCCTGGAAACACCATATATTTT.

The chain employs TRBV2 and TRBJ1-4, with D maybe TRBD1 (5 bases). The ends were cut back, 6 bases at V and 5 bases at J, with 19 bases in the middle. From germline, CDR1 is SNHLY and CDR2 FYNNEI. CDR3 length: 16 amino acids. CDR3 nucleotide sequence: TGTGCCAGCAGCGGGGCGGGGGGTTTAGTGAATGAAAAACTGTTTTTT. Translation: CASSGAGGLVNEKLFF.

The chain carries TRBV29-1 and TRBJ2-7; tentatively, D is TRBD2 (6 bases). CDR3 size: 14 residues. The V gene's germline CDR1 is SQVTM and CDR2 ANQGSEA. V lost 8 bases to trimming and J lost 6 bases, with 23 bases between them. CDR3 protein: CSPLLPGGTGEQYF. CDR3 nucleotide sequence: TGCAGCCCCTTGTTGCCTGGCGGGACTGGCGAGCAGTACTTC.

As to this clone: Its ends do not fully match the called genes, so a read error is possible. The chain carries TRBV7-9 and TRBJ1-3; D call uncertain. CDR3 length: 16 amino acids. Per germline, CDR1 SEHNR and CDR2 FQNEAQ (reference sequence). The CDR3 is CSSSLRPPFSGNTIYF. CDR3 bases: TGTTCCAGCAGCCTACGTCCGCCGTTCTCTGGAAACACCATATATTTT.

The table lists this clone with a few counts. This chain connects TRBV18 to TRBJ1-1; a possible D gene is TRBD1 (5 bases). Germline V CDR1 and CDR2: KGHSH, LQKENI. The CDR3 covers 16 residues. V lost 5 bases to trimming and J lost 3 bases, with 19 bases between them. The CDR3 DNA reads as TGTGCCAGCTCATTGTTTCCCTCCAGGGATGACACTGAAGCTTTCTTT. It translates to CASSLFPSRDDTEAFF.

V gene TRBV21-1 combines with J gene TRBJ1-1; the table assigns TRBD1, which was not confirmed against the DNA. TRBV21-1 is a pseudogene segment. The CDR3 has 17 amino acids. Written as DNA, the CDR3 is TGTGCCAGCGGGATGAACCGGGACAGCCTTGGGAACACTGAAGCTTTCTTT. It translates to CASGMNRDSLGNTEAFF.

Concerning this clone itself: This same CDR3 is encoded by further DNA sequences in the sample. The chain joins TRBV18 to TRBJ2-5; tentatively, D is TRBD1 (5 bases). From germline, CDR1 is KGHSH and CDR2 LQKENI. Trimming left V 6 bases short and J 5 bases short, with 16 bases between. This CDR3 has 14 residues. CDR3 loop: CASSPSGQGETQYF. The CDR3 DNA reads as TGTGCCAGCTCTCCGTCTGGGCAGGGCGAGACCCAGTACTTC.

The rearrangement joins TRBV7-9 to TRBJ1-2, with unresolved D. This CDR3 comprises 13 residues. V was clipped by 1 base and J by 7 bases, with 10 bases between them. Looked up from germline, CDR1 is SEHNR and CDR2 is FQNEAQ (reference sequence). CDR3 amino acids: CASSLDMRGGYTF. CDR3 DNA: TGTGCCAGCAGCTTAGATATGCGGGGTGGCTACACCTTC.

The chain has TRBV7-2 and TRBJ2-7, with no clear D. The CDR3 is 14 amino acids. The V gene's germline CDR1 is SGHTA and CDR2 FQGNSA. V was cut by 1 base and J by 2 bases, with 9 bases left in between. This chain's CDR3 is CASSLGPNPYEQYF. CDR3 bases: TGTGCCAGCAGCTTAGGGCCCAACCCCTACGAGCAGTACTTC. The entire variable domain, with the rest obtained from reference TRBV7-2 and TRBJ2-7, is as follows: GAGVSQSPSNKVTEKGKDVELRCDPISGHTALYWYRQSLGQGLEFLIYFQGNSAPDKSGLPSDRFSAERTGGSVSTLTIQRTQQEDSAVYLCASSLGPNPYEQYFGPGTRLTVT.

The rearrangement uses TRBV14 and TRBJ2-1; 13 bases align to TRBD2. V lost 3 bases and J lost 7; bases outside the gene matches: 3. The germline V gene has CDR1 SGHDN and CDR2 FVKESK. CDR3 length: 15 residues. CDR3 sequence (DNA): TGTGCCAGCAGCCATACTAGCGGGAGGGTGAATGAGCAGTTCTTC. This codes for CASSHTSGRVNEQFF.

This clone has only one observation. This chain connects TRBV6-1 to TRBJ2-1, with TRBD1 identical over 11 bases. Germline V gene sequence: CDR1 MNHNS, CDR2 SASEGT. This CDR3 region has 14 residues. V lost 6 bases to trimming and J lost 6 bases; unmatched junction nucleotides: 4. This chain's CDR3 is CASRLGQGVNEQFF. As DNA, the CDR3 is TGTGCCAGCAGACTGGGACAGGGGGTCAATGAGCAGTTCTTC.

V gene TRBV20-1 combines with J gene TRBJ1-2; 7 bases agree with TRBD1. The CDR3 contains 11 residues. Germline trimming cut 4 bases from V and 7 bases from J; bases unmatched to any gene: 3. Looked up from germline, CDR1 is DFQATT and CDR2 is SNEGSKA (reference sequence). CDR3 protein: CSAKTGSGYTF. The CDR3 DNA sequence: TGCAGTGCTAAGACAGGGAGTGGCTACACCTTC.

This chain connects TRBV6-6 to TRBJ1-5, with D unclear. Per germline, CDR1 MNHNY and CDR2 SVGAGI (reference sequence). Trimming cost V 2 bases and J 0 bases, with 8 bases left between them. CDR3 length equals 15 residues. CDR3 sequence reads: CASSYNPYSNQPQHF. As DNA, the CDR3 is TGTGCCAGCAGTTACAATCCGTATAGCAATCAGCCCCAGCATTTT.